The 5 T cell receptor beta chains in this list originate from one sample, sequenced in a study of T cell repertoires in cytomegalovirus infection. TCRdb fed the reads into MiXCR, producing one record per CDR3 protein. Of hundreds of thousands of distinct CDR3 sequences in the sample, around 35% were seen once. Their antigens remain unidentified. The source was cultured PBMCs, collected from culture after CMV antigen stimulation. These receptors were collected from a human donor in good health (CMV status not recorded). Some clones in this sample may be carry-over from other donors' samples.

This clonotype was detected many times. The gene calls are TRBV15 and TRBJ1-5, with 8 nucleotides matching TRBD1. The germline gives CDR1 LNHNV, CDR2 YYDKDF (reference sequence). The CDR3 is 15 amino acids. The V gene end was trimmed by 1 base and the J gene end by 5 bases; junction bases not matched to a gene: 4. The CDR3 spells CATSRGDRSDQPQHF. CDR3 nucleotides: TGTGCCACCAGCAGAGGGGACAGGTCGGATCAGCCCCAGCATTTT.

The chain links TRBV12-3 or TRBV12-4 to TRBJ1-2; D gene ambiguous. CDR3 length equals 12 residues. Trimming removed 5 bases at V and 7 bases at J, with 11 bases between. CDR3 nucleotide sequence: TGTGCCAGCAGTCCTCCCTTGGGTGGCTACACCTTC. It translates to CASSPPLGGYTF.

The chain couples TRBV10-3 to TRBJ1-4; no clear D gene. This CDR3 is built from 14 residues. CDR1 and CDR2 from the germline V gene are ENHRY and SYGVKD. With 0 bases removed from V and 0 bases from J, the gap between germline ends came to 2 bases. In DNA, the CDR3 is TGTGCCATCAGTGAGTCCTCAACTAATGAAAAACTGTTTTTT. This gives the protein CAISESSTNEKLFF.

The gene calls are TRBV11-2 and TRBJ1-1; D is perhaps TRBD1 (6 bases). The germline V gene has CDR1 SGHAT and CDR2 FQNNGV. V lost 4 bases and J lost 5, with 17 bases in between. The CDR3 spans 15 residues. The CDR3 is CASSSVTGRRTEAFF. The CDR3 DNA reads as TGTGCCAGCAGCTCAGTTACAGGGCGTAGGACTGAAGCTTTCTTT.

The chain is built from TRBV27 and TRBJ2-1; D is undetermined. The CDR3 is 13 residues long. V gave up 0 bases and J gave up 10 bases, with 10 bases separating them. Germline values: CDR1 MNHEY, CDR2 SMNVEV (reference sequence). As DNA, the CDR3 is TGTGCCAGCAGTTTATCGGTGGGTTTGGAGCAGTTCTTC. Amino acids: CASSLSVGLEQFF.